Below, one T cell receptor (beta chain) is given with its context. This record belongs to a study of blood T cell repertoires in COVID-19. Germline-derived CDR1 and CDR2 are SQVTM and ANQGSEA. The CDR3 covers 12 residues. V trimming: 4 bases; J trimming: 8 bases; junction bases outside the gene matches: 3. Participant reports of clinical history set cohort assignment. In Cohort 3, a recovered donor had either two negative PCRs, clearance, or symptom resolution. Original data processing: Amplification with reference gene primers provided the estimates of nucleated cell counts. Assay: immunoSEQ multiplex PCR; the TCRdb copy retains only in-frame clones and omits some. From that table come the V and J calls and clone size; the DNA was used to work out D and trimming. The sample lists 150,000 or so clones; just under 85% were seen once.

The clonotype originates from a man in his forties or fifties who had recovered from COVID-19. This chain uses TRBV29-1 with TRBJ1-1; TRBD1 aligns across 11 bases. The sample taken for sequencing was PBMCs or T cells enriched from blood (not recorded which). The CDR3 sequence is CSVGTGGDEAFF. The CDR3 bases are TGCAGCGTTGGGACAGGGGGCGACGAAGCTTTCTTT.